One sample yielded the 8 T cell receptor beta chains listed below, sequenced in a study of Ad26.COV2.S vaccination and SARS-CoV-2 variants. Data came from immunoSEQ multiplex PCR; TCRdb stores just in-frame clones and leaves some out. The sample contains around 140,000 clones, 86% of which appear only once. The sample in question was peripheral blood, obtained after recovery from COVID-19. These TCRs come from a human donor who had recovered from COVID-19.

The genes are TRBV2 and TRBJ2-3; 9 bases line up with TRBD1. Germline V gives CDR1 SNHLY, CDR2 FYNNEI. This CDR3 region has 15 residues. The trim removed 3 bases at V and 3 bases at J, leaving 4 bases unmatched. The CDR3 nucleotides read TGTGCCAGCAGTGATCTCGGACAGGGGACAGATACGCAGTATTTT. Encoded protein: CASSDLGQGTDTQYF.

The rearrangement uses TRBV7-9 and TRBJ2-2; maybe TRBD1 (5 bases). The germline CDR1 and CDR2 sequences are SEHNR and FQNEAQ (reference sequence). Trimming took off 5 bases at V and 0 bases at J, with 10 bases between the two ends. CDR3 size: 15 residues. The CDR3 here is CASSLLTANTGELFF. The CDR3 nucleotides are TGTGCCAGCAGCCTCCTGACAGCGAACACCGGGGAGCTGTTTTTT.

The chain recombines TRBV5-1 with TRBJ2-2; a possible D gene is TRBD1 (5 bases). Germline CDR1 SGHRS, CDR2 YFSETQ. The V end was cut by 3 bases, the J end by 0 bases, with 9 bases between. The CDR3 is 15 amino acids. The CDR3 DNA reads TGCGCCAGCAGCTCCGGACAAACGAACACCGGGGAGCTGTTTTTT. Its translation is CASSSGQTNTGELFF.

V is TRBV2 and J is TRBJ2-2; D gene uncertain. CDR1 is SNHLY and CDR2 is FYNNEI in the germline V gene. V was shortened by 5 bases and J by 7 bases, with 11 bases between the two germline ends. CDR3 length: 13 residues. CDR3 protein: CASSYNSRGELFF. For the CDR3, the DNA is TGTGCCAGCAGTTATAATAGCCGCGGGGAGCTGTTTTTT.

This chain uses TRBV5-5 with TRBJ1-4; D is undetermined. The V gene lost 4 bases and the J gene lost 7 bases, with 14 bases spanning the gap. The germline V gene has CDR1 SGHKS and CDR2 YYEKEE (reference sequence). The CDR3 is made up of 14 amino acids. The CDR3 region has the DNA TGTGCCAGCAGCGGTCCCCCACCCGGTGAAAAACTGTTTTTT. This translates into CASSGPPPGEKLFF.

The genes are TRBV14 and TRBJ2-1, with D possibly TRBD1 on 7 matching bases. Trimming shortened V by 5 bases and J by 8 bases, and 19 bases separated the two germline ends. This CDR3 is built from 15 residues. Per the germline V gene, CDR1 is SGHDN and CDR2 is FVKESK. In DNA, the CDR3 is TGTGCCAGCAGCTCGCTCGCAGGGGGGCCCGATGAGCAGTTCTTC. This codes for CASSSLAGGPDEQFF. The complete variable domain, with remaining parts taken from reference TRBV14 and TRBJ2-1, reads EAGVTQFPSHSVIEKGQTVTLRCDPISGHDNLYWYRRVMGKEIKFLLHFVKESKQDESGMPNNRFLAERTGGTYSTLKVQPAELEDSGVYFCASSSLAGGPDEQFFGPGTRLTVL.

V is TRBV28 and J is TRBJ1-2; D gene ambiguous. Germline V gene lookup returns CDR1 MDHEN and CDR2 SYDVKM. V lost 4 bases to trimming and J lost 8 bases, with 11 bases between them. This CDR3 contains 12 residues. CDR3 amino acids: CASSSTQVGYTF. The CDR3 DNA reads TGTGCCAGCAGTTCGACTCAAGTGGGCTACACCTTC.

The chain uses TRBV5-1 and TRBJ1-1; TRBD1 is a possible D gene (5 bases). The CDR3 spans 16 residues. With 2 bases removed from V and 1 base from J, the gap between germline ends came to 15 bases. The V gene's germline CDR1 is SGHRS and CDR2 YFSETQ. CDR3 protein: CASSFSYRGKNTEAFF. CDR3 sequence (DNA): TGCGCCAGCAGCTTTAGTTATCGGGGGAAGAACACTGAAGCTTTCTTT.